This T cell receptor (beta chain) was recorded in a study of cytomegalovirus exposure and HLA in healthy donors. This CDR3 has 15 amino acids. Trimming shortened V by 1 base and J by 6 bases, and 12 bases separated the two germline ends. From germline, CDR1 is SEHNR and CDR2 FQNEAQ (reference sequence). A multiplex PCR was run with 60 Vbeta primers and 13 Jbeta primers. Data came from immunoSEQ multiplex PCR; TCRdb stores just in-frame clones and leaves some out. In the table there are some 170,000 clones, over 65% of which are singletons. The chain carries TRBV7-9 and TRBJ2-2, with a tentative D call TRBD2 (6 bases). The source material was PBMCs. The sequence was collected from a man younger than 35 in good health and CMV-seropositive. The CDR3 DNA sequence: TGTGCCAGCAGCTTAGGCGCCGGGGGTGCCGGGGAGCTGTTTTTT. Its translation is CASSLGAGGAGELFF.